One sample yielded the 9 T cell receptor beta chains listed below, sequenced in a study of blood T cells in healthy people across ages. The second PCR ran about 6 to 12 cycles with a sample-barcoded 5' primer and J-beta primers. TCRdb recomputed calls from the 5' RACE reads with MiXCR, one row per CDR3 protein. The table includes roughly 1,000,000 distinct CDR3 sequences, roughly a quarter detected once. This same sample was also taken into another study, of T cells of mothers and their children.

Sequencing input: blood. These receptors originate from a girl aged 2-10 years in good health.

This clonotype was observed a handful of times. The chain has TRBV6-5 and TRBJ1-1; D remains unclear. From germline, CDR1 is MNHEY and CDR2 SVGAGI. This CDR3 contains 15 residues. Trimming left V 6 bases short and J 0 bases short, with 14 bases between. DNA for the CDR3: TGTGCCAGCAGCCCAAGGATGGGGATGAACACTGAAGCTTTCTTT. Protein sequence: CASSPRMGMNTEAFF.

This CDR3 is CASSSVGGIEETQYF. The CDR3 DNA reads TGTGCCAGCAGTAGTGTCGGGGGCATCGAAGAGACCCAGTACTTC. This chain uses TRBV2 with TRBJ2-5; D may match TRBD1 or TRBD2 (6 bases each). The V and J ends lost 5 bases and 3 bases respectively, with 16 bases between them. This CDR3 contains 15 residues. Germline values: CDR1 SNHLY, CDR2 FYNNEI. Using reference TRBV2 and TRBJ2-5 for the parts outside the CDR3, the full variable domain is EPEVTQTPSHQVTQMGQEVILRCVPISNHLYFYWYRQILGQKVEFLVSFYNNEISEKSEIFDDQFSVERPDGSNFTLKIRSTKLEDSAMYFCASSSVGGIEETQYFGPGTRLLVL.

V usage is TRBV9 and J usage is TRBJ2-3; 7 bases match TRBD2. V was clipped by 1 base and J by 2 bases; unmatched bases: 10. CDR3 length: 17 amino acids. From germline, CDR1 is SGDLS and CDR2 YYNGEE. This chain's CDR3 is CASSVPTAGPVTDTQYF. The CDR3 region has the DNA TGTGCCAGCAGCGTACCCACAGCGGGGCCGGTCACAGATACGCAGTATTTT. Together with reference TRBV9 and TRBJ2-3, the CDR3 gives the full variable domain: DSGVTQTPKHLITATGQRVTLRCSPRSGDLSVYWYQQSLDQGLQFLIQYYNGEERAKGNILERFSAQQFPDLHSELNLSSLELGDSALYFCASSVPTAGPVTDTQYFGPGTRLTVL.

The table lists this clonotype with a few counts. This chain links TRBV6-5 with TRBJ2-5, with TRBD2 as a possible D gene (5 bases). Trimming took off 7 bases at V and 14 bases at J, with 17 bases between the two ends. The V gene's germline CDR1 is MNHEY and CDR2 SVGAGI. This CDR3 region has 11 residues. CDR3 sequence: CASIGRERIYF. Here the CDR3 DNA reads TGTGCCAGCATCGGACGGGAAAGAATATACTTC.

V and J are TRBV7-2 and TRBJ2-5, with D tentatively TRBD2 (6 bases). The DNA end favors TRBJ2-7, so the J call may be wrong. The CDR3 length is 15 residues. The V gene's germline CDR1 is SGHTA and CDR2 FQGNSA. DNA for the CDR3: TGTGCCAGCAGCTTAACACGGGACTTGCGGGGCGAGCAGTACTTC. It codes for CASSLTRDLRGEQYF.

CDR3 DNA sequence: TGTGCCAGCAGCGCTACAGGGCTCGGAAACATTCAGTACTTC. It specifies CASSATGLGNIQYF. The chain couples TRBV9 to TRBJ2-4; possibly TRBD1 for D (6 bases). V lost 3 bases to trimming and J lost 6 bases, with 13 bases between them. The CDR3 totals 14 residues. In germline, CDR1 is SGDLS, CDR2 YYNGEE.

This clonotype was seen only a few times. The rearrangement uses TRBV29-1 and TRBJ1-3; 7 bases are a match to TRBD1. V lost 6 bases to trimming and J lost 3 bases; unmatched junction nucleotides: 5. Germline V gene sequence: CDR1 SQVTM, CDR2 ANQGSEA. This CDR3 spans 13 amino acids. CDR3 sequence: CSVEGAGGNTIYF. The DNA of the CDR3 is TGCAGCGTCGAGGGGGCGGGTGGAAACACCATATATTTT.

This clonotype is a singleton in its sample. This chain uses TRBV29-1 with TRBJ1-1; TRBD1 might be the D (5 bases). CDR3 length: 13 amino acids. The V gene's germline CDR1 is SQVTM and CDR2 ANQGSEA. V gave up 4 bases and J gave up 2 bases, with 11 bases separating them. The CDR3 here is CSVGGGGNTEAFF. The CDR3 DNA reads TGCAGCGTTGGTGGGGGGGGAAACACTGAAGCTTTCTTT.

This chain joins TRBV9 and TRBJ2-7, with D maybe TRBD1 (6 bases). The CDR3 spans 14 residues. V was clipped by 3 bases and J by 5 bases, with 15 bases between them. The germline V gene encodes CDR1 SGDLS and CDR2 YYNGEE. The CDR3, as DNA: TGTGCCAGCAGCGGTCCCGGGACACTCGACGAGCAGTACTTC. It translates to CASSGPGTLDEQYF.